This T cell receptor (beta chain) was captured by sequencing in a study of blood T cell repertoires in COVID-19. Turning to the study itself: Samples came from the United States, Italy and Spain, spanning acute and convalescent COVID-19. Nucleic acid was either cDNA or gDNA, and it came from T cells, B-cell-depleted T cells, or PBMCs.

Germline loops: CDR1 SGHVS, CDR2 FQNEAQ. V dropped 5 bases and J dropped 7 bases, with 18 bases sitting between them. This CDR3 has 16 residues. In the original analysis: From reference gene primer amplification, estimates of nucleated cell counts were derived. Clones were read by immunoSEQ multiplex PCR, and TCRdb kept only the in-frame ones, dropping some. Clone size and V and J calls were adopted from that table, with D and trimming inferred from the DNA. Of about 160,000 clones listed, roughly 83% were seen once; the top ten hold 9.1%. Sequencing was carried out using peripheral blood. V is TRBV7-8 and J is TRBJ1-6; D not resolved. The source is a woman older than 75 with active or convalescent COVID-19. The CDR3 spells CASSLVAGSYNSPLHF. The CDR3 nucleotides read TGTGCCAGCAGCCTAGTGGCAGGTTCATACAATTCACCCCTCCACTTT.